This paragraph reports one T cell receptor (beta chain). Living in 24 US areas, the participants were between roughly 18 and 90 years of age. Participants were placed into cohorts based on the clinical history they reported. The entry originates in a study of blood T cell repertoires in COVID-19. Study context: PBMCs, B-cell-depleted T cells, or T cells were the source of the cDNA or gDNA that made up the material.

V lost 7 bases and J 3 bases, leaving 13 bases between the germline ends. This CDR3 comprises 12 residues. CDR1 SQVTM and CDR2 ANQGSEA come from the germline V gene. Source study methods: Estimated nucleated cell counts came from reference gene primer amplification. The assay was immunoSEQ multiplex PCR, and TCRdb's table has in-frame clones only and misses some. For V, J and clone size, that table is used; D and trimming come from the DNA. The table records about 140,000 clones, about 84% of them present only once. Sequenced: PBMCs or T cells enriched from blood (not recorded which). V gene TRBV29-1 combines with J gene TRBJ2-7; D not resolved. The clonotype comes from a young woman who had been exposed to COVID-19. The CDR3 loop is CSARLGYYEQYF. The CDR3 bases are TGCAGCGCGAGGTTGGGCTACTACGAGCAGTACTTC.